This TCR beta chain is from a study of shared clonotypes between healthy human individuals. Study-wide findings and caveats: Incompleteness in sorted-subset sequencing, despite large depth, was shown by rarefaction.

Repertoires were generated with immunoSEQ multiplex PCR, while TCRdb's copy carries only in-frame clones and drops some. Of 1,400,000 or so clones in the sample, 98% to 99% were seen once. This clone was recorded once. Its antigen is unknown. V was pared by 5 bases and J by 4 bases, with 9 bases between. Germline V CDR1 and CDR2: MNHEY, SVGAGI. The CDR3 length is 12 residues. The TCR comes from a man aged 30-40 years in good health. This rearrangement joins TRBV6-5 to TRBJ2-7; D gene ambiguous. Specimen: naive CD4+ T cells sorted from blood. Sample subset: CD45RA+ positively selected. The CDR3 DNA reads as TGTGCCAGCAGTCGTCTAGGATACGAGCAGTACTTC. Its translation is CASSRLGYEQYF.